The entry below gives a single T cell receptor beta chain sequence along with its context. Its antigen is still unknown. The data are from a study of beta chain features in type 1 diabetes. Study results and caveats: Cells expressing TCR highly could be over-represented by cDNA sequencing.

Every bit of the isolated RNA underwent reverse transcription, so sequencing read expressed TCRB transcripts. Profiling relied on immunoSEQ multiplex PCR, and the TCRdb table lists in-frame clones only, not all of them. The sample holds 430,000 or so clones, around 10% seen once. CDR1 is SNHLY and CDR2 is FYNNEI in the germline V gene. CDR3 size: 16 residues. Trimming cost V 6 bases and J 5 bases; bases outside gene matches: 10. One heparinised blood draw, averaging about 100 mL, came from each donor. CD4+ naive, central memory, regulatory and stem cell-like memory subsets were isolated by sorting on CD45RO/CCR7/CD25/CD127/CD95/CD27.

This TCR derives from a woman under 30 in good health. The specimen sequenced was naive CD4+ T cells from blood. The chain employs TRBV2 and TRBJ2-2; 9 nucleotides line up with TRBD1. CDR3 nucleotide sequence: TGTGCCAGCAGCGCCCCTGGACAGGGGCGAACCGGGGAGCTGTTTTTT. It encodes CASSAPGQGRTGELFF.